This T cell receptor beta chain was obtained from a study of PD-1 blockade in classical Hodgkin lymphoma (TCRdb year 2020). For context, the study as a whole: Nivolumab dosing was 3 mg/kg intravenously every 2 weeks, continuing until either disease progression or unacceptable toxicity. The study used CyTOF and TCR beta sequencing to define a peripheral blood immune signature of response to PD-1 blockade in classical Hodgkin lymphoma.

The label giving this sample's time point can be read as: cycle 2 day 1 (C2D1) of nivolumab. Every trial patient had relapsed after autologous stem cell transplantation, and cohorts A, B and C differed in prior brentuximab vedotin exposure. The trial cohort was composed of 56 patients with relapsed/refractory classical Hodgkin lymphoma, for whom complete response, partial response or progressive disease was recorded as best overall response. Single-agent nivolumab was administered to trial patients in the multi-cohort phase II CheckMate 205 trial. An independent review committee assessed best overall response using the 2007 International Working Group response criteria. Trial PBMCs were obtained immediately prior to nivolumab initiation (C1D1) and on therapy at cycle 2 day 1 and cycle 4 day 1. Peripheral blood was collected in 8 mL Vacutainer Cell Preparation Tubes, from which PBMCs were isolated by centrifugation and then cryopreserved.

Note on this clone: No antigen is known for it. No much larger clone exists at a distance of one base, and base qualities are not known. Other DNA sequences in the sample encode the same CDR3.

Via the germline V gene, CDR1 is MDHEN and CDR2 SYDVKM. The V and J ends are trimmed by 4 bases and 3 bases, leaving 9 bases between them. Counted from cysteine to phenylalanine, this CDR3 has 13 amino acids. The CDR3 DNA has 39 bases and is translated from base 1. What the research found in general, with its limitations: Baseline diversity similar to that of newly diagnosed patients was observed in trial patients achieving complete response, whereas significantly lower diversity was observed in partial responders and progressors. Diversity was lower in patients who began nivolumab less than 1 year after ASCT, so these patients were left out of later analyses to avoid confounding by immune reconstitution. A significant rise by C4D1 was seen in CD4+ but not CD8+ TCR diversity (p=0.0027 vs p=0.16), with the rise being most apparent in complete responders (p=0.02). Baseline TCR diversity was reported to be lower in newly diagnosed patients than in healthy donors, and even lower in relapsed/refractory patients. The study covered only a single clinical trial cohort, and the causes of the repertoire differences, possibly disease activity or prior therapy, were still not defined.

The Qiagen DNeasy kit was used to extract genomic DNA from unsorted PBMCs and from the negatively selected CD4+ and CD8+ fractions. TCR beta CDR3 regions were subjected to amplification by immunoSEQ multiplex PCR with primers that anneal to V and J segments. A synthetic immune receptor repertoire was used to minimize amplification bias, and any remaining bias was removed computationally after sequencing. As for the authors' bioinformatics: Repertoire diversity was quantified as the Shannon entropy index using custom Python scripts. Unsorted, CD4+ and CD8+ repertoires were examined separately, except in combined analyses, for which CD4+ and CD8+ sequences were merged in silico. Clonal expansion was defined as a frequency increase of at least 2-fold after treatment compared with C1D1, and clones undetected at baseline were assigned a pseudocount of 0.5. Clones with 0 or 1 copy at C1D1 were defined as singleton clones, while clones with 2 or more copies were defined as non-singleton clones. Clones expanded in unsorted samples were assigned a CD4+, CD8+ or unknown annotation through matching of protein sequences in sorted samples from the same patient. Wilcoxon tests on paired samples were used to test diversity changes from C1D1 to C4D1. In TCRdb, the immuneACCESS table is reduced to in-frame sequences with V and J assigned. These tables do not hold every clone; where another copy was compared, an unresolved V gene accounts for under half, and the others remain unexplained. V and J calls and clone size are as listed in that table; D and trimming were resolved from the DNA. The sample data list fewer than 50,000 clones, and 86% of these were observed just once. The ten largest clones capture about 6% of the sample.

This TCR derives from a human donor with classical Hodgkin lymphoma. The starting material was peripheral blood mononuclear cells (PBMCs), obtained before the second cycle of nivolumab. The chain is made from TRBV28 and TRBJ1-2; 6 matching bases give a weak D call of TRBD1. This receptor carries the CDR3 CASSSTGYYGYTF. The bases are TGTGCCAGCAGTTCCACAGGGTACTATGGCTACACCTTC.